The 10 T cell receptor beta chains below come from one sample, sequenced in a study of pediatric ulcerative colitis. Libraries were prepared by immunoSEQ multiplex PCR; TCRdb keeps only in-frame clonotypes and omits some of them. The table records 30,000 to 35,000 clones, about three quarters of them present only once. The rectum was sampled with one to two pinch biopsies at colonoscopy. Sample: gut tissue. The receptor source for this set is a boy aged 5-17 years with mild ulcerative colitis.

V is TRBV30 and J is TRBJ1-6; D perhaps matches TRBD1 (6 bases). The V gene's germline CDR1 is GTSNPN and CDR2 SVGIG (reference sequence). The CDR3 has 13 amino acids. Trimming stripped 4 bases from V and 7 bases from J, with 11 bases between. CDR3 nucleotides: TGTGCCTGGAACGGGGGGCTCAATTCACCCCTCCACTTT. As protein: CAWNGGLNSPLHF. The full variable domain, completed using reference TRBV30 and TRBJ1-6, is SQTIHQWPATLVQPVGSPLSLECTVEGTSNPNLYWYRQAAGRGLQLLFYSVGIGQISSEVPQNLSASRPQDRQFILSSKKLLLSDSGFYLCAWNGGLNSPLHFGNGTRLTVT.

The chain combines TRBV29-1 with TRBJ1-4; D is undetermined. Trimming took 4 bases from V and 5 from J, leaving 5 bases between them. The germline CDR1 and CDR2 sequences are SQVTM and ANQGSEA. The CDR3 length is 11 residues. The CDR3 is CSVGINEKLFF. Here the CDR3 DNA reads TGCAGCGTTGGGATAAATGAAAAACTGTTTTTT.

This rearrangement joins TRBV5-1 to TRBJ2-1, with 8 bases identical to TRBD2. The CDR3 has 20 amino acids. Germline loops: CDR1 SGHRS, CDR2 YFSETQ. V dropped 3 bases and J dropped 0; count of bases not matched to a gene: 17. This chain's CDR3 is CASSSTAREVAGFSYNEQFF. The CDR3 nucleotides read TGCGCCAGCAGCTCAACCGCCCGTGAGGTAGCGGGATTCTCCTACAATGAGCAGTTCTTC.

CDR3 bases: TGTGCCAGCAGAGACCCAGGGTGGAGACGCCCCGGGGAGCTGTTTTTT. It codes for CASRDPGWRRPGELFF. The chain joins TRBV27 to TRBJ2-2; possible D gene TRBD1, 5 bases. This CDR3 has 16 residues. V was shortened by 6 bases and J by 6 bases, with 20 bases between the two germline ends. Germline V gene sequence: CDR1 MNHEY, CDR2 SMNVEV (reference sequence).

This rearrangement joins TRBV2 to TRBJ2-5; TRBD1 aligns across 8 bases. Trimming cost V 4 bases and J 5 bases; bases outside gene matches: 3. The CDR3 has 13 amino acids. CDR1 is SNHLY and CDR2 is FYNNEI in the germline V gene. CDR3 sequence reads: CASSGTGSETQYF. The CDR3 coding sequence is TGTGCCAGCAGTGGGACAGGGTCCGAGACCCAGTACTTC.

The chain joins TRBV4-1 to TRBJ2-3; D is perhaps TRBD2 (6 bases). Germline V gives CDR1 MGHRA, CDR2 YSYEKL. Deletions cut 4 bases from V and 2 bases from J, with 19 bases between. The CDR3 totals 17 residues. CDR3 nucleotide sequence: TGCGCCAGCAGCCCAGAAGCGCGGGACTGGTCCACAGATACGCAGTATTTT. It translates to CASSPEARDWSTDTQYF.

The chain has TRBV7-6 and TRBJ1-1; no clear D gene. The CDR3 covers 14 residues. Germline V gene data show CDR1 as SGHVS and CDR2 as FNYEAQ. V lost 5 bases and J 1 base, leaving 11 bases between the germline ends. This CDR3 is CASSRLPPNTEAFF. The DNA for the CDR3 is TGTGCCAGCAGCCGGTTACCCCCGAACACTGAAGCTTTCTTT.

The J gene is TRBJ1-1, the V gene TRBV6-1; D unclear. The CDR3 consists of 14 residues. CDR1 MNHNS and CDR2 SASEGT come from the germline V gene. V lost 4 bases and J 0 bases, leaving 9 bases between the germline ends. DNA of the CDR3: TGTGCCAGCAGTGCTCATAAGGTGAACACTGAAGCTTTCTTT. This encodes CASSAHKVNTEAFF.

This clone was recorded a few times. V is TRBV21-1 and J is TRBJ2-5; the table's D call TRBD2 went unverified against the DNA. TRBV21-1 is reported as a pseudogene. The CDR3 has 17 amino acids. Here the CDR3 reads CASSKAGSGGSQETQYF. The CDR3 DNA follows: TGTGCCAGCAGCAAAGCGGGTAGCGGGGGGTCCCAAGAGACCCAGTACTTC.

This clone was seen just once. This chain uses TRBV9 with TRBJ2-5, with 7 bases fitting TRBD2. The germline CDR1 and CDR2 sequences are SGDLS and YYNGEE. Trimming at V came to 0 bases and at J to 7 bases, leaving 3 bases not matched to a gene. CDR3 length: 13 amino acids. The CDR3 here is CASSVGLARTQYF. The CDR3 DNA sequence: TGTGCCAGCAGCGTAGGACTAGCCCGGACCCAGTACTTC.